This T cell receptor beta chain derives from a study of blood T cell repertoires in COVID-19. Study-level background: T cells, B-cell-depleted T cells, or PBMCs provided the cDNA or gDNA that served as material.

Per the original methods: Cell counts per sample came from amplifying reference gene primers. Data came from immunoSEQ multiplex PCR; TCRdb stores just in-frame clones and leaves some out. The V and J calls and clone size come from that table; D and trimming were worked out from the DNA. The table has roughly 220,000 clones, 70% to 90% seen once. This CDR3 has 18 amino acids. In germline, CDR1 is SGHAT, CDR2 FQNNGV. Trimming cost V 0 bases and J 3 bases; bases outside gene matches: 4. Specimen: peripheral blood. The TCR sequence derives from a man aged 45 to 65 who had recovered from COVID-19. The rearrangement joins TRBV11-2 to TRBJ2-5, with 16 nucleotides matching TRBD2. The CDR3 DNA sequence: TGTGCCAGCAGCTTAGAGGGACTAGCGGGAGGGGAAAAAGAGACCCAGTACTTC. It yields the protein CASSLEGLAGGEKETQYF.